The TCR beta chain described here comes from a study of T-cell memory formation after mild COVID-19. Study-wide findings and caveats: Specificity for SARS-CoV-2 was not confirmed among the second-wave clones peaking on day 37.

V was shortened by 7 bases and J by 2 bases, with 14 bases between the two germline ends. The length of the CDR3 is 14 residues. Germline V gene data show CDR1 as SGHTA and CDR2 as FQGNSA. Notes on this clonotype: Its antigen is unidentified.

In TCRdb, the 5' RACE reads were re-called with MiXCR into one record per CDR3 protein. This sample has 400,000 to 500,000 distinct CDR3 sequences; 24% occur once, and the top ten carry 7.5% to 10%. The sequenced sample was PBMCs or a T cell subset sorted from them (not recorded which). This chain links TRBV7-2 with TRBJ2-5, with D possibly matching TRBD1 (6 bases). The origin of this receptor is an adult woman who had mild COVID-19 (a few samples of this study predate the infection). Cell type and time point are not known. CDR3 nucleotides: TGTGCCAGCACCACGCGCGGACAGCAAGAGACCCAGTACTTC. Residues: CASTTRGQQETQYF.